Below, 25 T cell receptor beta chains from the same sample are listed, as sequenced in a study of blood T cell repertoires in COVID-19. TCRdb's copy holds only in-frame clones and misses some; the assay was immunoSEQ multiplex PCR. The data show around 240,000 clones, with about nine tenths seen just once and 1.2% held by the top ten. Material: PBMCs or T cells enriched from blood (not recorded which). The source of these receptors is a human donor in a cohort exposed to, infected with or recovered from COVID-19 (not recorded which). The donor label of this sample is uncertain.

This clone was detected only once. The V call is TRBV5-6, the J call TRBJ1-1, with D uncertain. The CDR3 loop spans 15 amino acids. V shed 2 bases and J shed 1 base, with 12 bases lying between them. Germline V gene lookup returns CDR1 SGHDT and CDR2 YYEEEE. DNA of the CDR3: TGTGCCAGCAGCTTTGGGAGGTACCCGAACACTGAAGCTTTCTTT. Amino acid sequence: CASSFGRYPNTEAFF.

CDR3 protein: CASSSRAGNEQFF. DNA of the CDR3: TGTGCCAGCAGTTCGCGGGCGGGAAATGAGCAGTTCTTC. The rearrangement links TRBV27 to TRBJ2-1; tentatively, D is TRBD2 (6 bases). The V end was cut by 4 bases, the J end by 7 bases, with 11 bases between. Germline V gene sequence: CDR1 MNHEY, CDR2 SMNVEV (reference sequence). This CDR3 comprises 13 residues.

This clone was picked up a small number of times. The chain couples TRBV6-5 to TRBJ1-1, with 7 bases identical to TRBD1. Germline V gives CDR1 MNHEY, CDR2 SVGAGI. V trimming: 5 bases; J trimming: 4 bases; junction bases outside the gene matches: 7. The CDR3 length is 14 residues. For the CDR3, the DNA is TGTGCCAGCAGTCCCAGGGGGACGACCACTGAAGCTTTCTTT. Its translation is CASSPRGTTTEAFF.

The rearrangement links TRBV3-1 (or the pseudogene TRBV3-2) to TRBJ2-3; a weak D match, TRBD2 (5 bases). This CDR3 region has 17 residues. CDR1 and CDR2 from the germline V gene are LGHDT and YNNKEL (reference sequence). The germline V and J ends were trimmed by 0 bases and 2 bases, with 15 bases remaining between them. Written as DNA, the CDR3 is TGTGCCAGCAGCCAAGAGAGAGGCGGGTCATTCACAGATACGCAGTATTTT. It yields the protein CASSQERGGSFTDTQYF.

The J gene is TRBJ1-2, the V gene TRBV6-5, with 7 bases fitting TRBD1. The germline V gene encodes CDR1 MNHEY and CDR2 SVGAGI. The CDR3 is 15 residues long. V lost 4 bases and J lost 6; bases outside the gene matches: 11. CDR3 DNA: TGTGCCAGCAGTTTCACAGGGGAGTCTCCAAATGGCTACACCTTC. Translation gives CASSFTGESPNGYTF.

The CDR3 is CASSPDRASSFF. The DNA for the CDR3 is TGTGCCAGCAGCCCGGACAGGGCTTCTTCCTTCTTT. This chain joins TRBV6-5 and TRBJ1-1, with 8 positions matching TRBD1. With 6 bases clipped from V and 14 bases from J, the junction kept 11 bases outside the gene matches. CDR1 is MNHEY, CDR2 SVGAGI, per germline. The CDR3 has 12 residues.

The chain recombines TRBV3-1 (or the pseudogene TRBV3-2) with TRBJ2-2; 14 positions match TRBD2. CDR3 length: 18 amino acids. V was clipped by 6 bases and J by 2 bases; unmatched bases: 8. Looked up from germline, CDR1 is LGHDT and CDR2 is YNNKEL (reference sequence). The CDR3 sequence: CASSYWTSGGFNTGELFF. The DNA of the CDR3 is TGTGCCAGCAGTTACTGGACTAGCGGGGGGTTTAACACCGGGGAGCTGTTTTTT.

The rearrangement uses TRBV7-3 and TRBJ2-6, with 7 bases identical to TRBD1. Trimming at V came to 5 bases and at J to 3 bases, leaving 4 bases not matched to a gene. Germline values: CDR1 SGHTA, CDR2 FQGTGA. The CDR3 is 15 amino acids. The DNA of the CDR3 is TGTGCCAGCAGCCACCAGGGGGATGGGGCCAACGTCCTGACTTTC. It codes for CASSHQGDGANVLTF.

CDR3 residues: CASSYLRGRGQPQHF. In DNA, the CDR3 is TGTGCCAGCAGCTACCTCAGGGGGCGCGGGCAGCCCCAGCATTTT. The V and J genes are TRBV7-8 and TRBJ1-5, with 8 bases matching TRBD1. The V gene's germline CDR1 is SGHVS and CDR2 FQNEAQ. The CDR3 totals 15 residues. The ends lost 4 bases at V and 7 bases at J; junction bases unmatched: 9.

The gene calls are TRBV10-3 and TRBJ2-5, with D possibly being TRBD2 (6 bases). The germline gives CDR1 ENHRY, CDR2 SYGVKD. Trimming took off 4 bases at V and 3 bases at J, with 12 bases between the two ends. The CDR3 runs to 14 residues. CDR3 sequence: CAISARGRKETQYF. The CDR3 region has the DNA TGTGCCATCAGTGCGCGGGGACGTAAAGAGACCCAGTACTTC.

The V and J genes are TRBV30 and TRBJ2-2; 11 bases match TRBD2. The V gene end was trimmed by 2 bases and the J gene end by 1 base; junction bases not matched to a gene: 3. Looked up from germline, CDR1 is GTSNPN and CDR2 is SVGIG (reference sequence). CDR3 size: 16 residues. Here the CDR3 reads CAWSTLAGGNTGELFF. CDR3 DNA: TGTGCCTGGAGTACCCTAGCGGGGGGGAACACCGGGGAGCTGTTTTTT.

J is TRBJ2-3 and V is TRBV6-5; D may be TRBD2 (5 bases). The germline V gene has CDR1 MNHEY and CDR2 SVGAGI. V lost 2 bases and J lost 5, with 14 bases in between. The CDR3 length is 15 residues. The CDR3: CASSYTGPGIDTQYF. CDR3 coding DNA: TGTGCCAGCAGTTACACTGGCCCGGGGATAGATACGCAGTATTTT.

The chain joins TRBV6-6 to TRBJ2-7, with TRBD1 matching 8 bases. Germline V gene sequence: CDR1 MNHNY, CDR2 SVGAGI (reference sequence). The CDR3 spans 13 residues. V lost 9 bases to trimming and J lost 4 bases; unmatched junction nucleotides: 8. The CDR3 nucleotides are TGTGCCAGTCAAATTACAGGGGGGTACGAGCAGTACTTC. This encodes CASQITGGYEQYF.

The rearrangement joins TRBV7-2 to TRBJ2-7; D remains unclear. The CDR3 covers 13 residues. V was pared by 6 bases and J by 2 bases, with 11 bases between. Germline loops: CDR1 SGHTA, CDR2 FQGNSA. The CDR3, as DNA: TGTGCCAGCAGGTCTAATACGCCCTACGAGCAGTACTTC. It codes for CASRSNTPYEQYF.

The chain uses TRBV13 and TRBJ2-1; TRBD2 is a possible D gene (6 bases). Germline V lookup: CDR1 PRHDT, CDR2 FYEKMQ (reference sequence). This CDR3 has 15 amino acids. V was pared by 7 bases and J by 0 bases, with 13 bases between. The CDR3 is CASKIAASSYNEQFF. DNA of the CDR3: TGTGCCAGCAAGATAGCGGCTAGCTCCTACAATGAGCAGTTCTTC.

The rearrangement joins TRBV5-6 to TRBJ1-2; the D gene is possibly TRBD1 (5 bases). The CDR3 sequence is 16 residues long. V was cut by 1 base and J by 1 base, with 14 bases left in between. Germline CDR1 is SGHDT and CDR2 is YYEEEE. The chain's CDR3 is CASSLSRQLNNYGYTF. CDR3 in DNA: TGTGCCAGCAGCTTGTCGAGACAGCTAAATAACTATGGCTACACCTTC. Combining the CDR3 with reference TRBV5-6 and TRBJ1-2 gives the whole variable domain DAGVTQSPTHLIKTRGQQVTLRCSPKSGHDTVSWYQQALGQGPQFIFQYYEEEERQRGNFPDRFSGHQFPNYSSELNVNALLLGDSALYLCASSLSRQLNNYGYTFGSGTRLTVV.

The CDR3 here is CASSVSQGAQNIQYF. DNA for the CDR3: TGTGCCAGCAGCGTATCTCAGGGGGCGCAGAACATTCAGTACTTC. V is TRBV9 and J is TRBJ2-4, with 8 bases that match TRBD1. V shed 1 base and J 7 bases; nucleotides not matched to a gene: 7. Looked up from germline, CDR1 is SGDLS and CDR2 is YYNGEE. This CDR3 is built from 15 residues.

V gene TRBV2 combines with J gene TRBJ1-3; D unclear. V lost 7 bases and J lost 0, with 25 bases in between. In germline, CDR1 is SNHLY, CDR2 FYNNEI. The CDR3 extends over 19 amino acids. The CDR3 DNA reads TGTGCCAGCACCTCCGTGGGAGCGCAACAGAAACTCTCTGGAAACACCATATATTTT. It is translated as CASTSVGAQQKLSGNTIYF.

The chain joins TRBV19 to TRBJ1-5, with 7 bases aligning to TRBD1. This CDR3 spans 13 amino acids. Germline values: CDR1 LNHDA, CDR2 SQIVND (reference sequence). J gave up 5 bases and V 9 bases, and 7 bases lay outside the gene matches. Here the CDR3 DNA reads TGTGCCAGCGTCGACAGGGTCGATCAGCCCCAGCATTTT. Translating gives CASVDRVDQPQHF. Full variable domain (rest looked up from reference TRBV19 and TRBJ1-5): DGGITQSPKYLFRKEGQNVTLSCEQNLNHDAMYWYRQDPGQGLRLIYYSQIVNDFQKGDIAEGYSVSREKKESFPLTVTSAQKNPTAFYLCASVDRVDQPQHFGDGTRLSIL.

Only one count was recorded for this clone. The chain joins TRBV7-9 to TRBJ2-1; TRBD1 aligns across 10 bases. CDR3 length equals 15 residues. V was pared by 8 bases and J by 6 bases, with 10 bases of the junction left unmatched. Germline V lookup: CDR1 SEHNR, CDR2 FQNEAQ (reference sequence). CDR3 in DNA: TGTGCCAGCGTCTCTGCGGGACAGGGGATCAATGAGCAGTTCTTC. This translates into CASVSAGQGINEQFF.

This rearrangement joins TRBV7-2 to TRBJ2-1, with a tentative D call TRBD2 (6 bases). CDR1 is SGHTA, CDR2 FQGNSA, per germline. The CDR3 runs to 16 residues. Trimming removed 1 base at V and 7 bases at J, with 17 bases between. The CDR3 DNA reads as TGTGCCAGCAGCTTAGAGGTAGCGGCCCTTGGGAATGAGCAGTTCTTC. Its protein product is CASSLEVAALGNEQFF.

The chain employs TRBV19 and TRBJ1-1, with D maybe TRBD1 (5 bases). The CDR3 runs 15 residues. V lost 2 bases, J lost 1 base, and 11 bases lay in between. Germline CDR1 reads LNHDA; CDR2 reads SQIVND (reference sequence). The CDR3 DNA sequence: TGTGCCAGTAGTATAAAAGCTAGGGGGAACACTGAAGCTTTCTTT. Translating gives CASSIKARGNTEAFF.

The chain has TRBV19 and TRBJ2-5, with a weak D call TRBD1 (6 bases). Near its end, the DNA agrees better with TRBJ2-7, so the J call may be wrong. The CDR3 loop spans 14 amino acids. Germline lookup yields CDR1 LNHDA and CDR2 SQIVND (reference sequence). The CDR3 region is CASSIGQESHEQYF. The CDR3 nucleotides are TGTGCCAGTAGTATAGGACAGGAGAGTCACGAGCAGTACTTC.

The rearrangement links TRBV7-2 to TRBJ2-3, with TRBD1 identical over 12 bases. CDR3 size: 15 residues. Per the germline V gene, CDR1 is SGHTA and CDR2 is FQGNSA. With 7 bases clipped from V and 1 base from J, the junction kept 3 bases outside the gene matches. The CDR3 sequence: CASNRDRGRTDTQYF. CDR3 in DNA: TGTGCCAGCAACCGGGACAGGGGGCGCACAGATACGCAGTATTTT.

Only a few counts were recorded for this clone. Written as DNA, the CDR3 is TGTGCCAGCAGCAATGGACAGGGCGCAACTAATGAAAAACTGTTTTTT. Its protein product is CASSNGQGATNEKLFF. This chain joins TRBV21-1 and TRBJ1-4; the table names TRBD1, a call not compared with the DNA. TRBV21-1 is noted as a pseudogene. The CDR3 spans 16 residues.